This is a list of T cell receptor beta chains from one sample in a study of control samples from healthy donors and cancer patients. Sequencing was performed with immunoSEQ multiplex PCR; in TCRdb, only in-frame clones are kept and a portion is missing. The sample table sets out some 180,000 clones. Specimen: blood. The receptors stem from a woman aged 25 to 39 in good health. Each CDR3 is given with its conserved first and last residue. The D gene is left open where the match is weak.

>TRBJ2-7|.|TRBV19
TGTGCCAGTAGTAGGGGGCCCCCCTACGAGCAGTACTTC
CASSRGPPYEQYF
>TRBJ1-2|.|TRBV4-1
TGCGCCAGCAGCCCCTTAATCAAGGACAGCTCTGGCTACACCTTC
CASSPLIKDSSGYTF
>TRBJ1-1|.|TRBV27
TGTGCCAGCAGCTTAGCAGAGATGAACACTGAAGCTTTCTTT
CASSLAEMNTEAFF
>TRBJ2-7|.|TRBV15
TGTGCCACCAGCAGAGTGGGGAAGGGCTACGAGCAGTACTTC
CATSRVGKGYEQYF
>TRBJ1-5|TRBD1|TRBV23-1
TGCGCCAGCAGTCCATCCGACGACAGGGCAAGCAATCAGCCCCAGCATTTT
CASSPSDDRASNQPQHF
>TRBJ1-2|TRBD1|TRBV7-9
TGTGCCAGCAGCACGACAGGGAGGGGTGATGGCTACACCTTC
CASSTTGRGDGYTF
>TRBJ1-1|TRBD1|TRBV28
TGTGCCAGCAGGCGAGAAGGGGGCAACACTGAAGCTTTCTTT
CASRREGGNTEAFF
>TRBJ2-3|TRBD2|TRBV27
TGTGCCAGCAGTTTGCTTCTAGCGGGGGGGCCAGATACGCAGTATTTT
CASSLLLAGGPDTQYF
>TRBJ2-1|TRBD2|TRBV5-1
TGCGCCAGCAGCTGGGGGGGACTAGCGGGAAACAATGAGCAGTTCTTC
CASSWGGLAGNNEQFF
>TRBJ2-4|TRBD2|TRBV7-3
TGTGCCAGCAGTTCCCCGGGCAGCGGGGGAGCCAAAAACATTCAGTACTTC
CASSSPGSGGAKNIQYF
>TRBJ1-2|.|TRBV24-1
TGTGCCACCAGTGACGTTGCGGACACCTTAAATGGCTACACCTTC
CATSDVADTLNGYTF
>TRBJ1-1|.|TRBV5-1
TGCGCCAGCAGCTTGGAGACCAACACTGAAGCTTTCTTT
CASSLETNTEAFF
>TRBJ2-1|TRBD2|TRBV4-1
TGCGCCAGCAGCCACGCCGGGACTAGGCCCCTTTACAATGAGCAGTTCTTC
CASSHAGTRPLYNEQFF
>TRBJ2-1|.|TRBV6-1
TGTGCCAGCAGTGAATTGACCGGTACCTACAATGAGCAGTTCTTC
CASSELTGTYNEQFF
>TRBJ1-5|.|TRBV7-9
TGTGCCAGCAGCTTAGGGAGTCAGCCCCAGCATTTT
CASSLGSQPQHF
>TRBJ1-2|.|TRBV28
TGTGCCAGCAGCCAAAGTCCACTTGGGAGTAACTATGGCTACACCTTC
CASSQSPLGSNYGYTF
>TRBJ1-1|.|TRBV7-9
TGTGCCAGCAGCCCGTTTGGGCTGAACACTGAAGCTTTCTTT
CASSPFGLNTEAFF
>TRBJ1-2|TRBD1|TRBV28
TGTGCCAGCAGTACCCTGGGACAGCACTATGGCTACACCTTC
CASSTLGQHYGYTF
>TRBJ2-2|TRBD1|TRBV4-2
TGTGCCAGCAGCCCCGTGGGGGACAGGGGGAACACCGGGGAGCTGTTTTTT
CASSPVGDRGNTGELFF
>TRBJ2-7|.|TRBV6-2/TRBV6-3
TGTGCCAGCAGTTACAGTAGGACCACTGGCGAGCAGTACTTC
CASSYSRTTGEQYF
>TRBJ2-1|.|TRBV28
TGTGCCAGCAGCCCTCCGGGGAGAAACAATGAGCAGTTCTTC
CASSPPGRNNEQFF
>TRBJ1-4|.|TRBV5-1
TGCGCCAGCAGTTTGGACGTGGGGCTTAATGAAAAACTGTTTTTT
CASSLDVGLNEKLFF
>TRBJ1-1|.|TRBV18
TGTGCCAGCTCACCTCCCGGCAGGCCGTCGGCACGAGATGCTTTCTTT
CASSPPGRPSARDAFF
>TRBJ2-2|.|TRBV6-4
TGTGCCAGCAGTGACGGGACAAACACCGGGGAGCTGTTTTTT
CASSDGTNTGELFF
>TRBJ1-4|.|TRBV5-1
TGCGCCAGCAGCCCGACCCCACGGGCGGGAATTGAAAAACTGTTTTTT
CASSPTPRAGIEKLFF
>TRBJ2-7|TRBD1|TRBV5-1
TGCGCCAGCAGCTTGGGGACAGGTAGGGGTCCTCGGTACGAGCAGTACTTC
CASSLGTGRGPRYEQYF
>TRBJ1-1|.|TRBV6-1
TGTGCCAGCAGTGAGGTCCCCAGGAAAGCTGAAGCTTTCTTT
CASSEVPRKAEAFF